Listed here are 5 T cell receptor beta chains from one sample, sequenced in a study of neurological immune-mediated disorders. TCRdb called the 5' RACE reads again in MiXCR, with one record for every CDR3 protein. Found here are about 49,000 distinct CDR3 sequences, about 9.1% of them singletons; the top ten hold 1.5% to 2%. Time point noted: longitudinal time-point 1 (baseline). Sequenced: PBMCs. The receptors stem from a woman aged 40 to 50 in good health.

This clonotype was seen ten or more times. The chain carries TRBV20-1 and TRBJ1-1, with TRBD1 matching over 9 bases. CDR1 and CDR2 from the germline V gene are DFQATT and SNEGSKA (reference sequence). This CDR3 region has 14 residues. This chain's CDR3 is CRVRQGGMNTEAFF. As DNA, the CDR3 is TGCAGAGTCCGACAGGGGGGCATGAACACTGAAGCTTTCTTT.

This clonotype was counted at least ten times. J is TRBJ1-2 and V is TRBV6-5; D gene unclear. From germline, CDR1 is MNHEY and CDR2 SVGAGI. V was shortened by 2 bases and J by 10 bases, with 11 bases between the two germline ends. The CDR3 spans 12 residues. The CDR3 here is CASSYDGDPYTF. CDR3 nucleotides: TGTGCCAGCAGTTACGACGGCGACCCCTACACCTTC.

This clonotype was recorded at least ten times. In nucleotides, the CDR3 is TGCAGTGCTAGATCGACAGGGCGCTCCTACAATGAGCAGTTCTTC. Amino acids: CSARSTGRSYNEQFF. The chain is built from TRBV20-1 and TRBJ2-1; 7 bases map to TRBD1. The V gene's germline CDR1 is DFQATT and CDR2 SNEGSKA (reference sequence). J lost 0 bases, V lost 2 bases, and 4 bases had no gene match. The CDR3 totals 15 residues.

This clonotype was seen ten or more times. The V and J genes are TRBV20-1 and TRBJ2-1; 8 nucleotides agree with TRBD2. V was clipped by 6 bases and J by 7 bases; unmatched bases: 11. The CDR3 has 14 residues. Germline V gene data show CDR1 as DFQATT and CDR2 as SNEGSKA (reference sequence). The CDR3, as DNA: TGCAGTGCCCAGAGCGGGGGTCCAAAGAATGAGCAGTTCTTC. As protein: CSAQSGGPKNEQFF.

This clonotype was counted many times. V is TRBV7-9 and J is TRBJ1-2, with D possibly TRBD1 on 5 matching bases. CDR3 size: 16 residues. Germline V gives CDR1 SEHNR, CDR2 FQNEAQ (reference sequence). The V and J ends lost 3 bases and 0 bases respectively, with 14 bases between them. The CDR3 DNA sequence: TGTGCCAGCAGCTTGGGGACCGTTCTAGCTAACTATGGCTACACCTTC. As protein: CASSLGTVLANYGYTF. The variable domain in full, with the rest retrieved from reference TRBV7-9 and TRBJ1-2, is DTGVSQNPRHKITKRGQNVTFRCDPISEHNRLYWYRQTLGQGPEFLTYFQNEAQLEKSRLLSDRFSAERPKGSFSTLEIQRTEQGDSAMYLCASSLGTVLANYGYTFGSGTRLTVV.